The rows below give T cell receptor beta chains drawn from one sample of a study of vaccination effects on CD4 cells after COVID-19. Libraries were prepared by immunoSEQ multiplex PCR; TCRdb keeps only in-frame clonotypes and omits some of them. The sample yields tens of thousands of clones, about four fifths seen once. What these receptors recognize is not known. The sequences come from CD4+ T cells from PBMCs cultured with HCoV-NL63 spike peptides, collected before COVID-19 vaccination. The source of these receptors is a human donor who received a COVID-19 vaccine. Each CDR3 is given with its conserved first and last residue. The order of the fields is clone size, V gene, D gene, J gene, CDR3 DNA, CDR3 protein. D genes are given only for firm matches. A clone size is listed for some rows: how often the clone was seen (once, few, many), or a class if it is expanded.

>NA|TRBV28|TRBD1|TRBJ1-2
TGTGCCAGCAGCCTTCCTCCCCGATGGACAGGTTACCATGGCTACACCTTC
CASSLPPRWTGYHGYTF
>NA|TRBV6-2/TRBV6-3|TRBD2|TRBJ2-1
TGTGCCAGCAGTTACCCCAGGGGCATCACCCGACTAGCGGGGGACGAGCAGTTCTTC
CASSYPRGITRLAGDEQFF
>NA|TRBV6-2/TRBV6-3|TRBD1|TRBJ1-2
TGTGCCAGCAGTTACGACAGGGACTACACCTTC
CASSYDRDYTF
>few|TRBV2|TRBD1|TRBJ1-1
TGTGCCAGCAGTGAAGACAGGGGAGCCGCTTTCTTT
CASSEDRGAAFF
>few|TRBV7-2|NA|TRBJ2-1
TGTGCCAGCAGCTTATCCGGGACCAACCTCAGGGAGCAGTTCTTC
CASSLSGTNLREQFF
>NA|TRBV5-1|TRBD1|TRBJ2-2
TGCGCCAGCAGCAAAGACAGGGTAGGCGGGGAGCTGTTTTTT
CASSKDRVGGELFF
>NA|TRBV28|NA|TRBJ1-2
TGTGCCAGCAGTATCTACAACTATGGCTACACCTTC
CASSIYNYGYTF
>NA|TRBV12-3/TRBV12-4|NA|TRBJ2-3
TGTGCCAGCAGCGGGGGGCCAACAGATACGCAGTATTTT
CASSGGPTDTQYF
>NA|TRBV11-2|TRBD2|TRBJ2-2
TGTGCCAGCAGCTCCGTAGCGGGGGGGTTGGACACCGGGGAGCTGTTTTTT
CASSSVAGGLDTGELFF
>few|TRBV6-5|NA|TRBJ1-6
TGTGCCAGCCAGACCACAGGGTGGAATTCACCCCTCCACTTT
CASQTTGWNSPLHF
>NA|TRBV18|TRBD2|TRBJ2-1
TGTGCCAGCTCACCACCCAGCGGGGGGGCTGGCAATGAGCAGTTCTTC
CASSPPSGGAGNEQFF
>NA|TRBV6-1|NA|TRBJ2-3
TGTGCCAGCAGTGAAAGAACAGGATACACAGATACGCAGTATTTT
CASSERTGYTDTQYF
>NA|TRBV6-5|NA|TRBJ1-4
TGTGCCAGCAGCCGATGGCGAGGGGAAAAACTGTTTTTT
CASSRWRGEKLFF
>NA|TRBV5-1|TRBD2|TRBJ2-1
TGCGCCAGCAGCACAGTAGCGGGGGGGTCCGATGAGCAGTTCTTC
CASSTVAGGSDEQFF
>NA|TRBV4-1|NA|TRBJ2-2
TGCGCCAGCAGCCCGCAGGGGGGGTTAACCGGGGAGCTGTTTTTT
CASSPQGGLTGELFF